The 8 T cell receptor beta chains below were found in one sample sequenced in a study of blood T cell repertoires in COVID-19. Measured with immunoSEQ multiplex PCR; TCRdb has only the in-frame clones, and not every one. The sample holds a few hundred thousand clones, 90% seen once. Sequencing used PBMCs or T cells enriched from blood (not recorded which). The receptors were gathered from a man aged 18 to 29 who had recovered from COVID-19.

This chain links TRBV5-4 with TRBJ2-1; 10 nucleotides match TRBD1. V lost 4 bases to trimming and J lost 7 bases; unmatched junction nucleotides: 8. The CDR3 has 15 residues. The germline CDR1 and CDR2 sequences are SGHNT and YYREEE (reference sequence). CDR3 loop: CASSAGGTGVNEQFF. For the CDR3, the DNA is TGTGCCAGCAGCGCTGGCGGGACAGGGGTTAATGAGCAGTTCTTC.

The chain carries TRBV11-2 and TRBJ1-6; weak D call: TRBD1 (5 bases). The V gene lost 1 base and the J gene lost 6 bases, with 19 bases spanning the gap. The germline gives CDR1 SGHAT, CDR2 FQNNGV. There are 18 residues in the CDR3. This CDR3 reads CASSLVGGALVVNSPLHF. CDR3 DNA sequence: TGTGCCAGCAGCTTAGTGGGTGGGGCCCTTGTAGTTAATTCACCCCTCCACTTT.

This clone was picked up one time. The rearrangement uses TRBV5-5 and TRBJ1-6; D gene unclear. The CDR3 spans 16 residues. Germline V CDR1 and CDR2: SGHKS, YYEKEE (reference sequence). Trimming cost V 0 bases and J 5 bases, with 12 bases left between them. CDR3 loop: CASSLAVTPNNSPLHF. The CDR3 DNA is TGTGCCAGCAGCTTGGCGGTAACCCCCAATAATTCACCCCTCCACTTT.

The DNA of the CDR3 is TGTGCCAGGATCACAATGAACACTGAAGCTTTCTTT. It is translated as CARITMNTEAFF. This chain uses TRBV2 with TRBJ1-1; no firm D call. CDR1 is SNHLY, CDR2 FYNNEI, per germline. V lost 9 bases and J 0 bases, leaving 8 bases between the germline ends. This CDR3 comprises 12 residues.

V usage is TRBV7-9 and J usage is TRBJ2-7, with D possibly matching TRBD1 (5 bases). The CDR3 extends over 14 amino acids. Trimming took off 1 base at V and 1 base at J, with 8 bases between the two ends. Germline V lookup: CDR1 SEHNR, CDR2 FQNEAQ (reference sequence). This CDR3 reads CASSLEGLSYEQYF. The CDR3 nucleotides are TGTGCCAGCAGCTTAGAGGGGTTATCCTACGAGCAGTACTTC.

This clone was found once. The chain has TRBV27 and TRBJ2-7; TRBD1 agrees at 11 bases. J was trimmed by 4 bases and V by 5 bases; bases with no gene match: 7. There are 15 residues in the CDR3. Germline V gene data show CDR1 as MNHEY and CDR2 as SMNVEV (reference sequence). The CDR3 region has the DNA TGTGCCAGCAGTCCCCGGGGACAGGGGGGTTACGAGCAGTACTTC. Translating it yields CASSPRGQGGYEQYF.

The rearrangement joins TRBV27 to TRBJ1-2, with 7 bases lining up with TRBD1. Germline V gene sequence: CDR1 MNHEY, CDR2 SMNVEV (reference sequence). The V segment lost 2 bases and the J segment 4 bases; nucleotides outside the gene matches: 4. This CDR3 has 14 amino acids. CDR3 residues: CASSLIGGSYGYTF. CDR3 nucleotides: TGTGCCAGCAGTTTAATAGGGGGCTCCTATGGCTACACCTTC.

CDR3 loop: CASSDLAGGGYEQFF. The CDR3 DNA follows: TGTGCCAGTAGTGATCTAGCGGGAGGAGGGTATGAGCAGTTCTTC. The V and J genes are TRBV19 and TRBJ2-1; the match to TRBD2 covers 11 bases. Germline CDR1 reads LNHDA; CDR2 reads SQIVND (reference sequence). The V gene end was trimmed by 5 bases and the J gene end by 8 bases; junction bases not matched to a gene: 8. This CDR3 is 15 amino acids long. Using reference TRBV19 and TRBJ2-1 for the parts outside the CDR3, the full variable domain is DGGITQSPKYLFRKEGQNVTLSCEQNLNHDAMYWYRQDPGQGLRLIYYSQIVNDFQKGDIAEGYSVSREKKESFPLTVTSAQKNPTAFYLCASSDLAGGGYEQFFGPGTRLTVL.